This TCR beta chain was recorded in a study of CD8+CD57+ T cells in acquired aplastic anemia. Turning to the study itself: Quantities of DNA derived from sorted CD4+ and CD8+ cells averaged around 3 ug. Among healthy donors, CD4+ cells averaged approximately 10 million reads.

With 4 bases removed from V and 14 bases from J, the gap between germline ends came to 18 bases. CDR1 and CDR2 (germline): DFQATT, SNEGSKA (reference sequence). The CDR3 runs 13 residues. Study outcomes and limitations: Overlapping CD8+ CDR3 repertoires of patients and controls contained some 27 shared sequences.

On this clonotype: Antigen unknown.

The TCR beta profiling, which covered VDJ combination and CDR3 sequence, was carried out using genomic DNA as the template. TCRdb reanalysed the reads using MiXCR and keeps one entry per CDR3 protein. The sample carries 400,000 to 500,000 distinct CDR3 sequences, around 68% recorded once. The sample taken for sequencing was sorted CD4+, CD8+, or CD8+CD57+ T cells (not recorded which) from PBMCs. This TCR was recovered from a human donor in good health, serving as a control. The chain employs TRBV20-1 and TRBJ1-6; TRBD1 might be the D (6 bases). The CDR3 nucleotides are TGCAGTGCTATTGCACAGCATTACAGGGCCCTCCACTTT. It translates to CSAIAQHYRALHF.